This is a list of T cell receptor beta chains from one sample in a study of radiation and T cells in renal cell carcinoma. Data came from immunoSEQ multiplex PCR; TCRdb stores just in-frame clones and leaves some out. The sample gives around 77,000 clones, approximately 87% of which show up once; more than 2% is in the top ten. The input for sequencing was blood, taken from a patient whose treatment included radiotherapy and nephrectomy. The receptors derive from a woman aged 60-75 years with renal cell carcinoma. Each CDR3 is given with its conserved first and last residue. D genes are given only for firm matches. Only some rows state a clone size, as once, few, many or a class for expanded clones.

V,D,J,size,DNA,CDR3
TRBV7-2,NA,TRBJ2-5,NA,TGTGCCAGCAGCTGGAGGACTAAAGAAGAGACCCAGTACTTC,CASSWRTKEETQYF
TRBV2,NA,TRBJ2-3,NA,TGTGCCAGCAATCGGGAAGGCACAGATACGCAGTATTTT,CASNREGTDTQYF
TRBV9,NA,TRBJ1-1,NA,TGTGCCAGTCATTACCTGCACAGGAACACTGAAGCTTTCTTT,CASHYLHRNTEAFF
TRBV7-2,TRBD2,TRBJ2-1,NA,TGTGCCAGCAGCCCTAGCGGGATAGGTGTTGAGCAGTTCTTC,CASSPSGIGVEQFF
TRBV5-4,TRBD2,TRBJ2-6,NA,TGTGCCAGCAGCCCAGCGGGGAGCTCTGGGGCCAACGTCCTGACTTTC,CASSPAGSSGANVLTF
TRBV5-4,NA,TRBJ2-7,few,TGTGCCAGCAGCTTAGCAGGGGCAGGTACCTACGAGCAGTACTTC,CASSLAGAGTYEQYF
TRBV28,TRBD1,TRBJ1-2,NA,TGTGCCAGTTCCGCGGGCGGGACAGGTGTGGGCTACACCTTC,CASSAGGTGVGYTF
TRBV19,NA,TRBJ2-1,NA,TGTGCCAGTAGTATAGGCCCCCTATCTGAGCAGTTCTTC,CASSIGPLSEQFF
TRBV19,TRBD1,TRBJ1-2,NA,TGTGCCAGTAGTATAGTACAGGGGGCGGCATATGGCTACACCTTC,CASSIVQGAAYGYTF
TRBV5-1,NA,TRBJ2-2,NA,TGCGCCAGCAGCTCTACATGGGGTCCGGCGAACACCGGGGAGCTGTTTTTT,CASSSTWGPANTGELFF
TRBV11-2,TRBD2,TRBJ2-3,NA,TGTGCCAGCAGCTTAGGCGGGGGGGGATACAGCACAGATACGCAGTATTTT,CASSLGGGGYSTDTQYF
TRBV7-9,NA,TRBJ1-4,few,TGTGCCAGCAGCCGAGGGACGGCCCTTGGGGATGAAAAACTGTTTTTT,CASSRGTALGDEKLFF
TRBV5-5,NA,TRBJ1-2,NA,TGTGCCAGCAGCTTCTTCCAGGGAGAGGGGTATGGCTACACCTTC,CASSFFQGEGYGYTF
TRBV4-2,TRBD1,TRBJ1-1,NA,TGTGCCAGCAGCCAAGTAGGAAGGGGGCCTTCTATTGAAGCTTTCTTT,CASSQVGRGPSIEAFF
TRBV28,NA,TRBJ1-2,NA,TGTGCCAGCAGCCAGGGATCGGGGAGCTATGGCTACACCTTC,CASSQGSGSYGYTF
TRBV5-6,NA,TRBJ2-2,NA,TGTGCCAGCAGCACTTCCAGGGTTTCGACCGGGGAGCTGTTTTTT,CASSTSRVSTGELFF
TRBV7-2,NA,TRBJ2-7,NA,TGTGCCAGCAGCTTAGGGGACCCCCGCTCGACAGGTTCCTACGAGCAGTACTTC,CASSLGDPRSTGSYEQYF
TRBV7-2,NA,TRBJ2-3,NA,TGTGCCAGCAGCTCTCCGGGACTTTTACCGATAAGCACAGATACGCAGTATTTT,CASSSPGLLPISTDTQYF
TRBV29-1,NA,TRBJ2-3,NA,TGCAGCGCCCTACTCAGTAGCACAGATACGCAGTATTTT,CSALLSSTDTQYF
TRBV10-3,NA,TRBJ2-2,NA,TGTGCCACTCTTCCAGGGTCTGGAAACACCGGGGAGCTGTTTTTT,CATLPGSGNTGELFF
TRBV2,NA,TRBJ1-2,NA,TGTGCCAGCAGACTCAGCTATGGCTACACCTTC,CASRLSYGYTF
TRBV2,NA,TRBJ1-3,NA,TGTGCCAGCAGAACAGGGAGAGCCTCTGGAAACACCATATATTTT,CASRTGRASGNTIYF
TRBV9,TRBD1,TRBJ1-1,NA,TGTGCCAGCAGCCCCCAGGGGGCGAGGGCTGAAGCTTTCTTT,CASSPQGARAEAFF
TRBV9,NA,TRBJ2-1,NA,TGTGCCAGCAGCGGTGGGGCCGGGAGCTCCTACAATGAGCAGTTCTTC,CASSGGAGSSYNEQFF
TRBV18,TRBD1,TRBJ1-1,NA,TGTGCCAGCTCCCGCGCACAGGGGGCTATGGACACTGAAGCTTTCTTT,CASSRAQGAMDTEAFF
TRBV28,NA,TRBJ2-1,NA,TGTGCCAGCAGTCCCACCCGCGGGGATTACAATGAGCAGTTCTTC,CASSPTRGDYNEQFF
TRBV23-1,NA,TRBJ2-7,NA,TGCGCCAGCAGTCACCGGGAACCAGGTTTTAAGGAGCAGTACTTC,CASSHREPGFKEQYF
TRBV28,TRBD1,TRBJ2-2,NA,TGTGCCAGCAGGGTGGACAGGACCTGGGCCGCGAACACCGGGGAGCTGTTTTTT,CASRVDRTWAANTGELFF
TRBV7-9,TRBD1,TRBJ2-5,NA,TGTGCCAGCAGCCCGGGACAGGGGGTAGAGACCCAGTACTTC,CASSPGQGVETQYF
TRBV18,NA,TRBJ1-4,NA,TGTGCCAGCTCACCCCCCGAGGGTGGGACTGAAAAACTGTTTTTT,CASSPPEGGTEKLFF
TRBV6-1,TRBD1,TRBJ1-2,once,TGTGCCAGCAGTGAATGGACAGGGAAAAATGGCTACACCTTC,CASSEWTGKNGYTF
TRBV7-2,NA,TRBJ1-4,NA,TGTGCCAGCAGCTTCCGGGGTAATGAAAAACTGTTTTTT,CASSFRGNEKLFF
TRBV11-2,NA,TRBJ2-7,NA,TGTGCCAGCAGCTTAGGTCACCTTATCATGGCCGAGCAGTACTTC,CASSLGHLIMAEQYF
TRBV28,NA,TRBJ2-4,NA,TGTGCCAGCCGGTTAGGCAGGGTAAACATTCAGTACTTC,CASRLGRVNIQYF
TRBV28,TRBD2,TRBJ2-1,few,TGTGCCAGCAGCTATAGCGGGGGCTACAATGAGCAGTTCTTC,CASSYSGGYNEQFF
TRBV5-1,NA,TRBJ2-5,once,TGCGCCAGCAGCTTGCAAAGCGGACCCCAAGAGACCCAGTACTTC,CASSLQSGPQETQYF
TRBV18,NA,TRBJ1-1,few,TGTGCCAGCTCACCAGGGAACACTGAAGCTTTCTTT,CASSPGNTEAFF
TRBV10-3,NA,TRBJ2-7,NA,TGTGCCTCCCGTCCTCTAGCCACCACCTACGAGCAGTACTTC,CASRPLATTYEQYF
TRBV27,NA,TRBJ1-1,NA,TGTGCCAGCAGTTTACAGCTGTCGAACACTGAAGCTTTCTTT,CASSLQLSNTEAFF
TRBV6-6,TRBD1,TRBJ1-5,few,TGTGCCAGCAGTTCCGGACAGGTCAGCAATCAGCCCCAGCATTTT,CASSSGQVSNQPQHF
TRBV5-8,NA,TRBJ2-5,once,TGTGCCAGCTGGGGAATGGACCAAGAGACCCAGTACTTC,CASWGMDQETQYF
TRBV2,NA,TRBJ1-3,NA,TGTGCCAGCAGAGCGGACACTTACTCTGGAAACACCATATATTTT,CASRADTYSGNTIYF
TRBV2,TRBD2,TRBJ2-3,NA,TGTGCCAGCGACCCGACTAGCGGGGGGACCACAGATACGCAGTATTTT,CASDPTSGGTTDTQYF
TRBV7-2,TRBD1,TRBJ2-3,NA,TGTGCCAGCAGCTTAACAGGGGGACCACAGAATACGCAGTATTTT,CASSLTGGPQNTQYF
TRBV19,NA,TRBJ1-1,NA,TGTGCCAGTAGTATAGGGATGAACACTGAAGCTTTCTTT,CASSIGMNTEAFF
TRBV18,TRBD1,TRBJ1-5,NA,TGTGCCAGCTCACTCCTGGACAGGGATGGCAATCAGCCCCAGCATTTT,CASSLLDRDGNQPQHF
TRBV19,TRBD2,TRBJ2-7,NA,TGTGCCAGTAGTGGGCGGACTAGCGGGAACTACGAGCAGTACTTC,CASSGRTSGNYEQYF
TRBV14,NA,TRBJ2-3,NA,TGTGCCAGCAGCCCCCCGGGAACAGATACGCAGTATTTT,CASSPPGTDTQYF
TRBV5-1,NA,TRBJ1-1,NA,TGCGCCAGCAGCTTGGTGTCACTCGAGACTGAAGCTTTCTTT,CASSLVSLETEAFF
TRBV5-4,NA,TRBJ2-3,NA,TGTGCCAGCAGCCCAGGACCAGTCGGAGATACGCAGTATTTT,CASSPGPVGDTQYF